Below, 2 T cell receptor beta chains from the same sample are listed, as sequenced in a study of control samples from healthy donors and cancer patients. Sequencing used immunoSEQ multiplex PCR; TCRdb keeps in-frame clones, though not all of them. The sample lists about 180,000 clones, 90% to 95% occurring once. The sample consisted of blood. These receptors all come from a man aged 30 to 39 in good health.

This rearrangement joins TRBV3-1 (or the pseudogene TRBV3-2) to TRBJ2-2, with TRBD2 matching over 13 bases. Germline V lookup: CDR1 LGHDT, CDR2 YNNKEL (reference sequence). The J segment lost 7 bases and the V segment lost 4 bases, leaving 6 bases of the junction unmatched. The CDR3 has 16 residues. CDR3 in DNA: TGTGCCAGCAGCCCCGGACTAGCGGGAGTGAGCGGGGAGCTGTTTTTT. Translation gives CASSPGLAGVSGELFF.

The CDR3 sequence is CASSDHRVSSSYEQYF. DNA for the CDR3: TGTGCCAGCAGTGATCACAGGGTTTCGTCATCCTACGAGCAGTACTTC. The rearrangement uses TRBV2 and TRBJ2-7; TRBD1 might be the D (6 bases). Trimming cost V 3 bases and J 1 base, with 16 bases left between them. This CDR3 region has 16 residues. In germline, CDR1 is SNHLY, CDR2 FYNNEI.